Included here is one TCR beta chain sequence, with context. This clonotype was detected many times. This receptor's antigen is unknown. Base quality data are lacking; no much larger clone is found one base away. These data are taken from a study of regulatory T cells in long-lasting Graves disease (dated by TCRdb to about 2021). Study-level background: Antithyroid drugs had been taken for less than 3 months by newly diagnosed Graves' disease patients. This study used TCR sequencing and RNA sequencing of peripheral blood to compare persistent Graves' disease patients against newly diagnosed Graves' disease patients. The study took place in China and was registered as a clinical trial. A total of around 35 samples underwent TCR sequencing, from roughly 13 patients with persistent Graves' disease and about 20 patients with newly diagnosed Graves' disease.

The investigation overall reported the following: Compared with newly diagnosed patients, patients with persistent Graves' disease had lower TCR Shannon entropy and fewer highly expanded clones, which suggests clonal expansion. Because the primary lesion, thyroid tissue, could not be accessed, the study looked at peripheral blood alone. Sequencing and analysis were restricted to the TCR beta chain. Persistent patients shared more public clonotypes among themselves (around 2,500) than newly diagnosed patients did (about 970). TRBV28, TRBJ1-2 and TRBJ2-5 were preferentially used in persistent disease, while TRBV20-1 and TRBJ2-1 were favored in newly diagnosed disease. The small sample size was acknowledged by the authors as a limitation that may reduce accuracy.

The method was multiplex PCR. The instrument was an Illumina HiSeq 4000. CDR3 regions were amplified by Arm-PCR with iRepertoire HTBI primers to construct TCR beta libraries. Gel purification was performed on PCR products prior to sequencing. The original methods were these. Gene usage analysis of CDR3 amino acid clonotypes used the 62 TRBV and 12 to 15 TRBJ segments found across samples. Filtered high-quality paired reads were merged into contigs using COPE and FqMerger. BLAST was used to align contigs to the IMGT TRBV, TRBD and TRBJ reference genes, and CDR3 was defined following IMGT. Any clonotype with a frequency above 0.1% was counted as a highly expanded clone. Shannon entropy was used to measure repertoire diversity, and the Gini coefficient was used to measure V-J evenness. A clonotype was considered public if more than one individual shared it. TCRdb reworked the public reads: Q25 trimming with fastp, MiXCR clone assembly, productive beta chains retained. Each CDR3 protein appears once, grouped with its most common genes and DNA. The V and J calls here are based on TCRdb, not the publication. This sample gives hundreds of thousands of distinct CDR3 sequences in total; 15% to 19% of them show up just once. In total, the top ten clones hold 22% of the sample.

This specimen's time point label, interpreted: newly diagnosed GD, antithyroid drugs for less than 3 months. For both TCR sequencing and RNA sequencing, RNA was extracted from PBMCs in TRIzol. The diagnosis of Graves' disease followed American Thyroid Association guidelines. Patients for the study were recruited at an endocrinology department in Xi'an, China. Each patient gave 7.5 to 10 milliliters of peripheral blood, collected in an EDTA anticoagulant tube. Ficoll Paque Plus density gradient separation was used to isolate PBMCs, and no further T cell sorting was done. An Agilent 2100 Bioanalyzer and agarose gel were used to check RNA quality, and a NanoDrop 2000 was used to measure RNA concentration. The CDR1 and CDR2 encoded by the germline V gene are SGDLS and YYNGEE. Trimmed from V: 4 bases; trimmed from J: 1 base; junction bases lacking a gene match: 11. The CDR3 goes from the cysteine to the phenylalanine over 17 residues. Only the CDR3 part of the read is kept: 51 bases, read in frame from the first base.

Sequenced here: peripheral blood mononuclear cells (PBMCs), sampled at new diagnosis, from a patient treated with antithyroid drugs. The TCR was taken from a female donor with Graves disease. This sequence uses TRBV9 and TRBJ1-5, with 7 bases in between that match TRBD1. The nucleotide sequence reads TGTGCCAGCAGCTTAGACCAGGGGGAGGAAAGCAATCAGCCCCAGCATTTT. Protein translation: CASSLDQGEESNQPQHF.